This TCR beta chain was profiled in a study of CD8 T cells in ankylosing spondylitis. Regarding the study as a whole: Some of these motif variants have turned up before, in reports on reactive arthritis synovial fluid and blood.

TCRdb reprocessed the 5' RACE reads via MiXCR and lists one record per CDR3 protein. The data contain about 66,000 distinct CDR3 sequences, 6.2% of them seen just once; the ten biggest clones take up roughly 5%. Ten or more counts support this clonotype. Its antigen remains unidentified. Per the germline V gene, CDR1 is MGHRA and CDR2 is YSYEKL. V gave up 3 bases and J gave up 4 bases, with 10 bases separating them. The CDR3 runs 14 residues. This TCR came from a male donor with ankylosing spondylitis. This sequence joins TRBV4-1 and TRBJ2-1, with no clear D. Sequencing used synovial fluid, either unsorted or a sorted T cell fraction (not recorded which). The CDR3 coding sequence is TGCGCCAGCAGCCAGGCTAGTTCTTACAATGAGCAGTTCTTC. Its protein is CASSQASSYNEQFF.